The clone carrying this T cell receptor beta chain has just a few counts. This record comes from a study of post-analysis software for immune sequencing data. Unique molecular identifiers were present in the TCR beta cDNA libraries. TCRdb passed the PCR reads through MiXCR, listing each CDR3 protein once. The sample holds about 430,000 distinct CDR3 sequences, about 39% seen once. The sample was blood. This receptor was taken from a girl aged 2 to 9 with multiple sclerosis.

The CDR3 nucleotides read TGTGCCATCAAAAGGACGGACGGAAATTCACCCCTCCACTTT. It yields the protein CAIKRTDGNSPLHF. V usage is TRBV10-3 and J usage is TRBJ1-6, with D hard to call. Deletions cut 7 bases from V and 7 bases from J, with 14 bases between. Germline assignment: CDR1 ENHRY and CDR2 SYGVKD. CDR3 length equals 14 residues.